This T cell receptor (beta chain) derives from a study of blood T cell repertoires in COVID-19. At the level of the study: Italy, Spain and the United States were the sources of the convalescent and acute COVID-19 samples. PBMCs, B-cell-depleted T cells, or T cells were the source of the cDNA or gDNA that made up the material.

Original methodology: Researchers report that nucleated cell counts were estimated from reference gene primer amplification. TCRdb's table, derived via immunoSEQ multiplex PCR, lists solely in-frame clones and lacks some. D and trimming were read from the DNA, whereas the V and J calls and clone size are those reported in that table. The table lists 200,000 to 250,000 clones, 70% to 85% of them singletons, with about 9.7% in the top ten. This clone was picked up one time. This CDR3 region has 15 residues. J was trimmed by 4 bases and V by 3 bases; bases with no gene match: 5. Germline V gives CDR1 MNHNS, CDR2 SASEGT.

The sequencing sample was made of peripheral blood. The chain combines TRBV6-1 with TRBJ1-2, with 10 bases matching TRBD1. The origin of this receptor is a man aged 50 to 60 with active or convalescent COVID-19. CDR3 coding DNA: TGTGCCAGCAGTGAGGGGGACAGGGGCATCTATGGCTACACCTTC. Translation: CASSEGDRGIYGYTF.